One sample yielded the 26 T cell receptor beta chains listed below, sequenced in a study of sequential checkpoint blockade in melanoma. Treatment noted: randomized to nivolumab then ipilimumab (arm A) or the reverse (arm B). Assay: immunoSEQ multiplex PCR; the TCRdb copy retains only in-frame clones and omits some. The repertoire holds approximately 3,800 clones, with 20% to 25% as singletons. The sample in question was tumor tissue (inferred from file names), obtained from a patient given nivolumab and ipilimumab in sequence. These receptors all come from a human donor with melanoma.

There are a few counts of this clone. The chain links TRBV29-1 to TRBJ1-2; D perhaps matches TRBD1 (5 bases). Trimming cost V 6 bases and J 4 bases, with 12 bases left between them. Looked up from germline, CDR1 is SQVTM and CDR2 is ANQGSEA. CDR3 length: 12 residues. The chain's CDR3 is CSVATVSYGYTF. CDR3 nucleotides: TGCAGCGTGGCGACAGTTAGCTATGGCTACACCTTC.

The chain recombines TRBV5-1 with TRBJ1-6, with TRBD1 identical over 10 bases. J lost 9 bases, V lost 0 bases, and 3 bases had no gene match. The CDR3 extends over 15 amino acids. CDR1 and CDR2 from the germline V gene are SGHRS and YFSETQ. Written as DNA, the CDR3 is TGCGCCAGCAGCTTGGCAGGGACAGGGGTTTCACCCCTCCACTTT. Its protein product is CASSLAGTGVSPLHF.

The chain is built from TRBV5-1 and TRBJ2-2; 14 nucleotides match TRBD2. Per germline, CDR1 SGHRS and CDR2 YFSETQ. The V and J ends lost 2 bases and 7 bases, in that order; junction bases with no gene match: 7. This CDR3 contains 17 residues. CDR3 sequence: CASSFTRTSGRNGELFF. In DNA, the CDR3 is TGCGCCAGCAGCTTCACCAGGACTAGCGGGAGGAACGGGGAGCTGTTTTTT.

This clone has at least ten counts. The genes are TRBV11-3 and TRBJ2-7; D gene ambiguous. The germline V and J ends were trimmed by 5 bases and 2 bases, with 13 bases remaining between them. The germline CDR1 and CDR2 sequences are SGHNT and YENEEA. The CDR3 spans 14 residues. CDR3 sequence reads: CASSLYNGAYEQYF. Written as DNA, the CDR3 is TGTGCCAGCAGCCTTTATAACGGTGCCTACGAGCAGTACTTC.

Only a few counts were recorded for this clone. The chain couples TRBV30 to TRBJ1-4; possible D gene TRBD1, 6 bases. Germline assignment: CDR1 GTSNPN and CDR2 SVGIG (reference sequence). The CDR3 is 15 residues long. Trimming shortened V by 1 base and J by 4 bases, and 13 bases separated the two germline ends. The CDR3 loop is CAWSAWTAFNEKLFF. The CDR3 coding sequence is TGTGCCTGGAGTGCTTGGACAGCTTTTAATGAAAAACTGTTTTTT.

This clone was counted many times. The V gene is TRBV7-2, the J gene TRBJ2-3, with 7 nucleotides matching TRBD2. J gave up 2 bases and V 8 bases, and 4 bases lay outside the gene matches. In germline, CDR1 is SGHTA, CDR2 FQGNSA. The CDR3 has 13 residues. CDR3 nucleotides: TGTGCCAGCGATAGCGGGCCCACAGATACGCAGTATTTT. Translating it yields CASDSGPTDTQYF.

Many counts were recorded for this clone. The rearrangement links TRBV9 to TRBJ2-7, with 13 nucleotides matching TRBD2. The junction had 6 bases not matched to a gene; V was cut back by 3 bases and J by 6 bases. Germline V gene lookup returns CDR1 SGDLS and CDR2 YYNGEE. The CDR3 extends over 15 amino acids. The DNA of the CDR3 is TGTGCCAGCAGCGGGACTAGCGGGAGAGGTGGCGAGCAGTACTTC. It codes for CASSGTSGRGGEQYF.

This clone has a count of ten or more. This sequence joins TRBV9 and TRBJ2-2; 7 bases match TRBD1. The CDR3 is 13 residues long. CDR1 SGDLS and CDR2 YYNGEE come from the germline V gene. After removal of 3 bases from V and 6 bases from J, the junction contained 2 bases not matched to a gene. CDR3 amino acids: CASSAGTAGELFF. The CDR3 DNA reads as TGTGCCAGCAGCGCCGGGACAGCCGGGGAGCTGTTTTTT. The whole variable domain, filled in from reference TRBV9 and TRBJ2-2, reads DSGVTQTPKHLITATGQRVTLRCSPRSGDLSVYWYQQSLDQGLQFLIQYYNGEERAKGNILERFSAQQFPDLHSELNLSSLELGDSALYFCASSAGTAGELFFGEGSRLTVL.

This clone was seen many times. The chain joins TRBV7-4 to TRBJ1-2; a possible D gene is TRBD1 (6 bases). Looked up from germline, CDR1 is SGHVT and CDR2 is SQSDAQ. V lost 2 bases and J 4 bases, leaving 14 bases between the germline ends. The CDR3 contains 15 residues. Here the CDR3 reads CASSLRAGDGYGYTF. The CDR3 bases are TGTGCCAGCAGCTTAAGGGCAGGGGACGGCTATGGCTACACCTTC. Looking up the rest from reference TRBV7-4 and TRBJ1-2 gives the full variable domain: GAGVSQSPRYKVAKRGRDVALRCDSISGHVTLYWYRQTLGQGSEVLTYSQSDAQRDKSGRPSGRFSAERPERSVSTLKIQRTEQGDSAVYLCASSLRAGDGYGYTFGSGTRLTVV.

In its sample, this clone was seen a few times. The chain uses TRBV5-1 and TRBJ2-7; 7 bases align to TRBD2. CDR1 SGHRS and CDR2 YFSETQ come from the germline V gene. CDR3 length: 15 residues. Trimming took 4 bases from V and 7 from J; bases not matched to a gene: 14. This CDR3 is CASSLTSVSPSEQYF. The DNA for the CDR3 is TGCGCCAGCAGCCTTACTAGCGTTAGCCCTTCAGAGCAGTACTTC.

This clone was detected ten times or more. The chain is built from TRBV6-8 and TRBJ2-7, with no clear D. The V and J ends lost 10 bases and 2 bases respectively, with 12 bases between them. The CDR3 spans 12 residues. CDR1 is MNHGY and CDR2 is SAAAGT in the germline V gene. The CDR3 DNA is TGTGCCACAGAGTATTCTCCCTACGAGCAGTACTTC. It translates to CATEYSPYEQYF.

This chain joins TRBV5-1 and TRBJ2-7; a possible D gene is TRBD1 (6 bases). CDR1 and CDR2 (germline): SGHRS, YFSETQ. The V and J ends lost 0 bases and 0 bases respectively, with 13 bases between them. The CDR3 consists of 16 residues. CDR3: CASSLGGRGLSYEQYF. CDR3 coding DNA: TGCGCCAGCAGCTTGGGAGGCAGGGGCCTCTCCTACGAGCAGTACTTC.

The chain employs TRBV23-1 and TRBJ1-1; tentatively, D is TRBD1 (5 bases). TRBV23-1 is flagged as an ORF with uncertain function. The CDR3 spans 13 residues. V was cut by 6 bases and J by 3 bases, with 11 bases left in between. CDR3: CASSLGRHTEAFF. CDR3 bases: TGCGCCAGCAGCTTGGGACGGCACACTGAAGCTTTCTTT.

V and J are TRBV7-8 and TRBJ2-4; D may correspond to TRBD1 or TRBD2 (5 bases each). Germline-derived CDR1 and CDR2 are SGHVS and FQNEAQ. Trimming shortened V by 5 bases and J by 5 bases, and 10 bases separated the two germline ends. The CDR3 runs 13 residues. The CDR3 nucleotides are TGTGCCAGCAGCGCCGGGGCACAAAACATTCAGTACTTC. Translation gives CASSAGAQNIQYF.

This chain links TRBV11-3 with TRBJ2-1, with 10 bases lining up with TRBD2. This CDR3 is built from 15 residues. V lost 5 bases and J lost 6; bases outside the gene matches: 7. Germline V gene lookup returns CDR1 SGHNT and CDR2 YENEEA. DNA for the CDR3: TGTGCCAGCAGCCCTAGCGGGAGCCGGGGCAATGAGCAGTTCTTC. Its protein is CASSPSGSRGNEQFF.

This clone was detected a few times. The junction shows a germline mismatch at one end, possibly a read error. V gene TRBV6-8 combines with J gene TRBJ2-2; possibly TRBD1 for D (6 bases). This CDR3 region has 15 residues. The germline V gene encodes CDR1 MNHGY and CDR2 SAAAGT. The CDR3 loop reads CASSLSVGDTRELFF. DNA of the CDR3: TGTGCCAGCAGTCTCTCGGTGGGGGACACCAGGGAGCTGTTTTTT.

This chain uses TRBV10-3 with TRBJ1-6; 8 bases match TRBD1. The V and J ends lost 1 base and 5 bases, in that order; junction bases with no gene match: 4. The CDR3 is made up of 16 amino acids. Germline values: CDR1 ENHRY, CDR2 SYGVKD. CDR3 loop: CAISEWTGTDNSPLHF. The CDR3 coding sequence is TGTGCCATCAGTGAGTGGACAGGGACAGATAATTCACCCCTCCACTTT.

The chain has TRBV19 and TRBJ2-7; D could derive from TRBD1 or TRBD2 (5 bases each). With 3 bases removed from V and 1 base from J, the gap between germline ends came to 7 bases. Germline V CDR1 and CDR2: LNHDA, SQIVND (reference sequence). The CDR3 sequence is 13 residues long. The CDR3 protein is CASSMWGSYEQYF. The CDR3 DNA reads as TGTGCCAGTAGTATGTGGGGGTCCTACGAGCAGTACTTC.

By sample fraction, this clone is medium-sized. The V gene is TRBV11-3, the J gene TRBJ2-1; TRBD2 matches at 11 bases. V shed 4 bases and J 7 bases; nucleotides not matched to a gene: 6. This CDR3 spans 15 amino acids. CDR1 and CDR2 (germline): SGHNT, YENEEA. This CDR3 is CASSWASGRRNEQFF. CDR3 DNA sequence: TGTGCCAGCAGCTGGGCTAGCGGGAGGAGAAATGAGCAGTTCTTC.

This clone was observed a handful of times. CDR3 loop: CASSDRLPSTGELFF. CDR3 DNA: TGTGCCAGCAGTGACAGACTCCCGAGCACCGGGGAGCTGTTTTTT. This rearrangement joins TRBV2 to TRBJ2-2; D is unresolved. The CDR3 loop spans 15 amino acids. V gave up 3 bases and J gave up 4 bases, with 12 bases separating them. Germline CDR1 reads SNHLY; CDR2 reads FYNNEI.

The CDR3 loop reads CASGQRTGGGEKLFF. The DNA of the CDR3 is TGTGCTAGTGGTCAACGGACAGGGGGCGGTGAAAAACTGTTTTTT. The chain combines TRBV12-5 with TRBJ1-4; 11 bases map to TRBD1. After removal of 5 bases from V and 7 bases from J, the junction contained 6 bases not matched to a gene. Germline V gene lookup returns CDR1 LGHNT and CDR2 FRNRAP. This CDR3 has 15 residues. The entire variable domain, with the rest obtained from reference TRBV12-5 and TRBJ1-4, is as follows: DARVTQTPRHKVTEMGQEVTMRCQPILGHNTVFWYRQTMMQGLELLAYFRNRAPLDDSGMPKDRFSAEMPDATLATLKIQPSEPRDSAVYFCASGQRTGGGEKLFFGSGTQLSVL.

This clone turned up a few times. The chain's CDR3 is CASRAPGGSNQPQHF. The CDR3 DNA reads as TGTGCCAGCAGGGCCCCAGGGGGAAGCAATCAGCCCCAGCATTTT. The V call is TRBV6-8, the J call TRBJ1-5, with 7 bases aligning to TRBD1. With V trimmed by 6 bases and J by 1 base, 6 bases remained unmatched. The CDR3 spans 15 residues. Germline V gene sequence: CDR1 MNHGY, CDR2 SAAAGT.

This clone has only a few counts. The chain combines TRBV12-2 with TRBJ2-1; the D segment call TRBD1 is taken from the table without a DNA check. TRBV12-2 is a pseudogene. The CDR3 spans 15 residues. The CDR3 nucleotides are TGTGCCAGTGCCCGGACAGGGGGCTCCGGCAATGAGCAGTTCTTC. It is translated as CASARTGGSGNEQFF.

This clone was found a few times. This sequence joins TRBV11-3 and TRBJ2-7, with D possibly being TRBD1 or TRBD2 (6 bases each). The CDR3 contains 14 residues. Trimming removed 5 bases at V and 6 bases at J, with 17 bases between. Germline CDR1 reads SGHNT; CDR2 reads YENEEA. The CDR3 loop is CASSPPGGTSEQYF. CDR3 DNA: TGTGCCAGCAGCCCCCCTGGCGGGACATCCGAGCAGTACTTC.

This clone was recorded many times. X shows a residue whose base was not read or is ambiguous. In nucleotides, the CDR3 is TGTGCCAGCAGCTTAGAGGGRGGGACCTACGAGCAGTACTTC. It codes for CASSLEXGTYEQYF. In full, the CDR3 is CASSLEGGTYEQYF. The chain couples TRBV11-3 to TRBJ2-7; no clear D. The CDR3 spans 14 residues. Trimming took 0 bases from V and 2 from J, leaving 8 bases between them. CDR1 is SGHNT, CDR2 YENEEA, per germline. Using reference TRBV11-3 and TRBJ2-7 for the parts outside the CDR3, the full variable domain is EAGVVQSPRYKIIEKKQPVAFWCNPISGHNTLYWYLQNLGQGPELLIRYENEEAVDDSQLPKDRFSAERLKGVDSTLKIQPAELGDSAVYLCASSLEGGTYEQYFGPGTRLTVT.

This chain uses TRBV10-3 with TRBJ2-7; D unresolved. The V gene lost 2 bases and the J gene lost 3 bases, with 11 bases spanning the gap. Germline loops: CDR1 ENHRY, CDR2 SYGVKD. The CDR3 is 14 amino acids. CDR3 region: CAISEGGVGYEQYF. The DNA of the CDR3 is TGTGCCATCAGTGAGGGCGGTGTGGGCTACGAGCAGTACTTC.